The clone carrying this T cell receptor beta chain was seen once. Categorization into cohorts depended on clinical history that participants reported. This entry belongs to a study of blood T cell repertoires in COVID-19. In the study overall: The analysed material was cDNA or gDNA that came from T cells, B-cell-depleted T cells, or PBMCs.

Using immunoSEQ multiplex PCR, the repertoire was profiled, and TCRdb retains in-frame clones only, with some absent. The table has 300,000 to 350,000 clones, approximately 83% seen once. The sample consisted of PBMCs or T cells enriched from blood (not recorded which). The TCR was taken from a woman aged 40-49 years with acute COVID-19.

CDR3: CASSQAGGSSEQYF. CDR3 sequence (DNA): TGCGCCAGCAGCCAAGCGGGGGGGTCTTCTGAGCAGTACTTC. The V gene is TRBV4-3, the J gene TRBJ2-7; 8 nucleotides align to TRBD2. This CDR3 has 14 amino acids. With 1 base clipped from V and 7 bases from J, the junction kept 6 bases outside the gene matches. Germline CDR1 and CDR2: LGHNA and YSLEER.